The present T cell receptor beta chain was sequenced within a study of read filtering for tumor transcriptome and immune sequencing. Study summary: Revised staging placed eight or nine patients in R-ISS I, about 17 in II, six or seven in III. Per sample, TCR-region reads ranged about 3.5 to 11 million by IR-seq, roughly 75 to 1,400 by RNA-seq. General study findings and limits: In IR-seq, single-read clonotypes were 75% to 90% of clonotypes but 3% to 3.5% of reads. The CD138-negative fraction was mixed bone marrow immune cells, not pure T cells.

This clonotype was seen ten or more times. Antigen specificity is unknown. From 400 to 450 ng of RNA, a library with molecular barcoded alpha/delta and beta/gamma adaptors was made. TCRdb analysed the reads with MiXCR anew, one entry per CDR3 protein. This table has about 63,000 distinct CDR3 sequences, 14% appearing once. Source material: a population of CD138-negative cells sorted from bone marrow. The source of this sequence is a donor at least 40 years old with multiple myeloma.

The CDR3 spells CASSQTGTGGETQYF. The CDR3 DNA reads TGTGCCAGCAGCCAGACTGGGACAGGGGGAGAGACCCAGTACTTC. The chain links TRBV7-3 to TRBJ2-5; 11 bases match TRBD1. CDR1 is SGHTA and CDR2 is FQGTGA in the germline V gene. The V segment lost 5 bases and the J segment 4 bases; nucleotides outside the gene matches: 6. The CDR3 covers 15 residues.